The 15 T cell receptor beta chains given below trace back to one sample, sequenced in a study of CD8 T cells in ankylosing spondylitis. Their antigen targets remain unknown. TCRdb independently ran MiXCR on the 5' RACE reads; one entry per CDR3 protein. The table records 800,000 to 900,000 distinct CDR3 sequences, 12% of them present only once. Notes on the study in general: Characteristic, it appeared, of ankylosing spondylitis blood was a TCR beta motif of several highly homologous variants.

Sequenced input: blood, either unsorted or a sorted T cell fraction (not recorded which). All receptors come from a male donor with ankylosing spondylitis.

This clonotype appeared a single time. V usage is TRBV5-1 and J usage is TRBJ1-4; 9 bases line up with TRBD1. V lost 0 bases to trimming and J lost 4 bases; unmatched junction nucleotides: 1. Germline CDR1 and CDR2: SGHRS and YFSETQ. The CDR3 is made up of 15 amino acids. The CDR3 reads CASSLGTGDNEKLFF. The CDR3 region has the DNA TGCGCCAGCAGCTTGGGGACAGGGGATAATGAAAAACTGTTTTTT.

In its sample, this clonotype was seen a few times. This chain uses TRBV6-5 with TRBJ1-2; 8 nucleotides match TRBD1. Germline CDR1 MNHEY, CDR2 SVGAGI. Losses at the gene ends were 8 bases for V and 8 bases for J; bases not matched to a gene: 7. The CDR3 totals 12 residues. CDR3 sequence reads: CASGDRTAGYTF. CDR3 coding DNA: TGTGCCAGCGGGGACAGGACGGCGGGCTACACCTTC.

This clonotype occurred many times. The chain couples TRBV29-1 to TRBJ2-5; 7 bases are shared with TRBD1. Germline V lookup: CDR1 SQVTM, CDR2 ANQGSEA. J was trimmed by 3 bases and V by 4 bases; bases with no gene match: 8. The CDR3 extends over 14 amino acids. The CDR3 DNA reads TGCAGCGTTGGAAGACAGGGAAGGGAAGAGACCCAGTACTTC. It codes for CSVGRQGREETQYF.

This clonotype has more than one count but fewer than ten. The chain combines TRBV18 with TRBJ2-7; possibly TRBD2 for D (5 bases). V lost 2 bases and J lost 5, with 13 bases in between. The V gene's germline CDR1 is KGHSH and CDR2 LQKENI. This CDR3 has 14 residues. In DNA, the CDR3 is TGTGCCAGCTCACCAGACTTCGACTACAACGAGCAGTACTTC. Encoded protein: CASSPDFDYNEQYF.

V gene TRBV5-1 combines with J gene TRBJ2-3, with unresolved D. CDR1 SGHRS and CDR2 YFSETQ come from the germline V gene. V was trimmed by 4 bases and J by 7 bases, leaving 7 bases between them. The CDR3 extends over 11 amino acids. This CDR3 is CASSVHHTQYF. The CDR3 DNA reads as TGCGCCAGCAGCGTACACCATACGCAGTATTTT.

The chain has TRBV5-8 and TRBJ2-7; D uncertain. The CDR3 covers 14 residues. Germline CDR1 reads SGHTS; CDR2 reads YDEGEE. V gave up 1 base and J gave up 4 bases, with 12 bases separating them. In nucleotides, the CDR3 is TGTGCCAGCAGCTTGCGAGCAGGCAGGTACGAGCAGTACTTC. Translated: CASSLRAGRYEQYF.

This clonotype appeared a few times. In DNA form, the CDR3 reads TGCAGCACCTCCCAGGGGGCTGTTCGCACTGAAGCTTTCTTT. Translated, it gives CSTSQGAVRTEAFF. The V and J genes are TRBV29-1 and TRBJ1-1; 8 bases are a match to TRBD1. CDR3 size: 14 residues. CDR1 is SQVTM and CDR2 is ANQGSEA in the germline V gene. With 8 bases clipped from V and 4 bases from J, the junction kept 12 bases outside the gene matches.

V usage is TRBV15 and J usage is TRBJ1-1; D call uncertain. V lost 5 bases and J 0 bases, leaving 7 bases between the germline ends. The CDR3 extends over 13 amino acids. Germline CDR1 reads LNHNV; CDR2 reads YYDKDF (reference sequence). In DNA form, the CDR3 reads TGTGCCACCAGCGGGTACATGAACACTGAAGCTTTCTTT. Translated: CATSGYMNTEAFF.

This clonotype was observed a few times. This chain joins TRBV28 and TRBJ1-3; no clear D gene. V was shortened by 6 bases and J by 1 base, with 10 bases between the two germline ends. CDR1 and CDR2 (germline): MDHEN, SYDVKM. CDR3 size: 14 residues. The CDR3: CASSTAYSGNTIYF. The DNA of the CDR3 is TGTGCCAGCAGCACAGCCTATTCTGGAAACACCATATATTTT.

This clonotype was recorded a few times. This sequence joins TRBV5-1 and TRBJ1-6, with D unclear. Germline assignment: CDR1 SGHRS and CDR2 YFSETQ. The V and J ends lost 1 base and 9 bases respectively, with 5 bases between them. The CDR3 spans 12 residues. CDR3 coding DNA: TGCGCCAGCAGCTTGCCTATTTCACCCCTCCACTTT. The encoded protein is CASSLPISPLHF.

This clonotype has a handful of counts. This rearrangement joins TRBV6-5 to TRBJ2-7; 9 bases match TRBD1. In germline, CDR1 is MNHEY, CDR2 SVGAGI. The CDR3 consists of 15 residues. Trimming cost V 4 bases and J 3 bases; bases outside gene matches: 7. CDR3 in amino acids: CASSLGQGSIYEQYF. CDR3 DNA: TGTGCCAGCAGTTTGGGACAGGGTTCTATCTACGAGCAGTACTTC.

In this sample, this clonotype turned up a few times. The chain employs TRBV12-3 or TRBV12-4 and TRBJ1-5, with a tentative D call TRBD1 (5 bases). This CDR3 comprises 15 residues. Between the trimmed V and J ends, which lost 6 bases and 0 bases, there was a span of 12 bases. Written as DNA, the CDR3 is TGTGCCAGCAGGCAGGGCGTCTATAGCAATCAGCCCCAGCATTTT. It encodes CASRQGVYSNQPQHF.

This CDR3 is CASSPGGTALEAFF. CDR3 DNA sequence: TGTGCCAGCAGCCCTGGCGGGACTGCCCTTGAAGCTTTCTTT. This chain joins TRBV28 and TRBJ1-1, with D possibly TRBD1 on 5 matching bases. V lost 6 bases, J lost 7 bases, and 18 bases lay in between. Germline CDR1 is MDHEN and CDR2 is SYDVKM. This CDR3 is built from 14 residues.

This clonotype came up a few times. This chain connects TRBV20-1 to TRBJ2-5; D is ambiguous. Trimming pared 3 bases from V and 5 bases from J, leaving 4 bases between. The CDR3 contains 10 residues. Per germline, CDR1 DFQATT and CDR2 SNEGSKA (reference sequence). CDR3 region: CSASTETQYF. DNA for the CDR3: TGCAGTGCTAGTACCGAGACCCAGTACTTC.

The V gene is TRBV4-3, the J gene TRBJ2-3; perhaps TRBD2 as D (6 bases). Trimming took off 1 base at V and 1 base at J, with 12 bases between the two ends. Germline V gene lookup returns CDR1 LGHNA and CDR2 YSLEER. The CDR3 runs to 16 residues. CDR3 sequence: CASSQGLRGGTDTQYF. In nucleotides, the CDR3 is TGCGCCAGCAGCCAAGGGTTGCGGGGAGGCACAGATACGCAGTATTTT.